This paragraph covers one T cell receptor beta chain sequence. Library preparation (for TCRbeta) was performed with unique molecular identifiers. TCRdb independently ran MiXCR on the PCR reads; one entry per CDR3 protein. The table lists hundreds of thousands of distinct CDR3 sequences, roughly 15% of them singletons. The sample comes from a study of T-cell reconstitution after alpha-beta-depleted transplantation in children. CDR1 is KGHDR and CDR2 is SFDVKD in the germline V gene. V was cut by 7 bases and J by 7 bases, with 9 bases left in between. The CDR3 spans 12 residues. The TCR sequence derives from a human donor who donated a stem cell graft to a child with acute myeloid leukemia. This sequence joins TRBV24-1 and TRBJ2-2; TRBD1 might be the D (5 bases). The starting material was PBMCs from the stem cell graft donor, obtained from the stem cell graft. The CDR3 DNA follows: TGTGCCACCAGCAGGGTATACGGGGAGCTGTTTTTT. This translates into CATSRVYGELFF.